The T cell receptor (beta chain) under discussion was sequenced for a study of blood T cell repertoires in COVID-19. Using immunoSEQ multiplex PCR, the repertoire was profiled, and TCRdb retains in-frame clones only, with some absent. The data contain about 250,000 clones, roughly 90% of them seen just once; the ten biggest clones take up 0.94%. V gave up 3 bases and J gave up 0 bases, with 14 bases separating them. Germline CDR1 and CDR2: LNHDA and SQIVND (reference sequence). CDR3 length: 16 amino acids. This receptor was taken from a woman aged 40 to 50 who had recovered from COVID-19. The sequencing sample was made of peripheral blood. V usage is TRBV19 and J usage is TRBJ1-2; D not certain. The CDR3: CASSMSEAVANYGYTF. CDR3 nucleotide sequence: TGTGCCAGTAGTATGTCCGAGGCGGTAGCTAACTATGGCTACACCTTC.